Sequencing of this T cell receptor beta chain was carried out in a study of T cells expressing NK-cell markers. Study-wide context: The TCR beta repertoires originated in sorted CD3+CD56+NKG2C+, CD3+CD56+NKG2C- and CD3+CD56-NKG2C+ T cells.

TCRdb processed the 5' RACE reads again and assigns one entry to each CDR3 protein, with no DNA. The sample has some 500,000 distinct CDR3 sequences. CDR3 length: 15 amino acids. This rearrangement joins TRBV12-3 or TRBV12-4 to TRBJ2-1; the TCRdb call, TRBD2, lacks DNA for checking. Sequenced: blood T cells: a sorted CD56 or NKG2C T cell subset, CD4+ or CD8+ T cells, or bulk PBMC T cells (not recorded which). This clonotype originated in a woman aged 50 to 65 in good health. The CDR3 spells CASSFWTSGKNEQFF.